A single sample is the source of the 27 T cell receptor beta chains below, sequenced in a study of T cell repertoires in cytomegalovirus infection. TCRdb passed the reads through MiXCR, listing each CDR3 protein once. This sample has hundreds of thousands of distinct CDR3 sequences; about 33% occur once, and the top ten carry 15% to 20%. These receptors have no known antigen. The source was cultured PBMCs, collected from culture after CMV antigen stimulation. These receptors all stem from a human donor in good health (CMV status not recorded). Some clones in this sample may be carry-over from other donors' samples.

This clonotype was picked up one time. V gene TRBV7-4 combines with J gene TRBJ1-1; D is possibly TRBD1 (5 bases). The CDR3 sequence is 14 residues long. Germline lookup yields CDR1 SGHVT and CDR2 SQSDAQ. V was shortened by 3 bases and J by 2 bases, with 10 bases between the two germline ends. The DNA of the CDR3 is TGTGCCAGCAGCTTCGGGGGAGTAAACACTGAAGCTTTCTTT. Translating it yields CASSFGGVNTEAFF.

The chain employs TRBV27 and TRBJ2-7; the match to TRBD2 covers 7 bases. The CDR3 runs to 15 residues. Per germline, CDR1 MNHEY and CDR2 SMNVEV (reference sequence). V trimming: 6 bases; J trimming: 4 bases; junction bases outside the gene matches: 12. CDR3 residues: CASSPGGLGAYEQYF. For the CDR3, the DNA is TGTGCCAGCAGCCCGGGGGGACTTGGGGCTTACGAGCAGTACTTC.

As regards this clonotype: Given a much more abundant clone one base away, this may be a read error. J is TRBJ2-7 and V is TRBV20-1; 7 nucleotides agree with TRBD2. V was clipped by 3 bases and J by 5 bases; unmatched bases: 7. The length of the CDR3 is 13 residues. Per germline, CDR1 DFQATT and CDR2 SNEGSKA (reference sequence). CDR3 in amino acids: CSASGGSRHEQYF. CDR3 sequence (DNA): TGCAGTGCTAGCGGCGGGAGTCGGCACGAGCAGTACTTC.

This clonotype was seen a few times. The V call is TRBV6-6, the J call TRBJ1-2; no reliable D call. Germline V gene sequence: CDR1 MNHNY, CDR2 SVGAGI (reference sequence). V shed 6 bases and J shed 8 bases, with 10 bases lying between them. CDR3 size: 11 residues. CDR3 loop: CASSPVGGYTF. In DNA form, the CDR3 reads TGTGCCAGCAGCCCCGTTGGGGGCTACACCTTC.

Here the CDR3 DNA reads TGTGCCAGCAGAACGACAGGGGCGGGTGAGCAGTTCTTC. It codes for CASRTTGAGEQFF. The rearrangement joins TRBV27 to TRBJ2-1; TRBD1 matches 8 bases. In germline, CDR1 is MNHEY, CDR2 SMNVEV (reference sequence). Trimming took 6 bases from V and 9 from J; bases not matched to a gene: 7. The CDR3 spans 13 residues.

This chain links TRBV6-2 or TRBV6-3 with TRBJ2-1, with 8 nucleotides matching TRBD2. This CDR3 has 12 residues. The junction had 6 bases not matched to a gene; V was cut back by 6 bases and J by 11 bases. CDR1 and CDR2 from the germline V gene are MNHEY and SVGEGT. The CDR3 loop reads CASSLTSGKQFF. The CDR3, as DNA: TGTGCCAGCAGCCTCACTAGCGGCAAGCAGTTCTTC.

The rearrangement links TRBV2 to TRBJ1-2; no definite D call. CDR3 length: 12 amino acids. Looked up from germline, CDR1 is SNHLY and CDR2 is FYNNEI. The V end lost 4 bases, the J end lost 2 bases, and 5 bases lay between the germline ends. The CDR3 DNA follows: TGTGCCAGCAGTGTAGGAAACTATGGCTACACCTTC. Translating it yields CASSVGNYGYTF.

V and J are TRBV7-9 and TRBJ2-1; D tentatively reads TRBD1 or TRBD2 (7 bases each). The ends were cut back, 1 base at V and 9 bases at J, with 22 bases in the middle. CDR3 size: 17 residues. Germline values: CDR1 SEHNR, CDR2 FQNEAQ (reference sequence). CDR3 nucleotide sequence: TGTGCCAGCAGCTTAGTGTTTCGGACTAGGGGGCAGAGTGAGCAGTTCTTC. This gives the protein CASSLVFRTRGQSEQFF.

V and J are TRBV7-2 and TRBJ1-2; D gene uncertain. The germline V gene encodes CDR1 SGHTA and CDR2 FQGNSA. The CDR3 loop spans 16 amino acids. V was trimmed by 2 bases and J by 8 bases, leaving 21 bases between them. The CDR3 DNA follows: TGTGCCAGCAGCTTAACGGGGAGGCCTTCGACGGGGGGCTACACCTTC. This codes for CASSLTGRPSTGGYTF.

This clonotype came up many times. V usage is TRBV7-2 and J usage is TRBJ1-5; D unclear. Looked up from germline, CDR1 is SGHTA and CDR2 is FQGNSA. The CDR3 extends over 15 amino acids. Trimming stripped 0 bases from V and 3 bases from J, with 9 bases between. CDR3 sequence (DNA): TGTGCCAGCAGCTTAGCTCCACAGCTCAATCAGCCCCAGCATTTT. It translates to CASSLAPQLNQPQHF.

This clonotype came up a few times. The gene calls are TRBV27 and TRBJ2-3, with TRBD2 identical over 7 bases. Germline-derived CDR1 and CDR2 are MNHEY and SMNVEV (reference sequence). Trimming took 4 bases from V and 2 from J; bases not matched to a gene: 9. The CDR3 has 16 residues. Written as DNA, the CDR3 is TGTGCCAGCAGTTCAAGACTAGCAGAATTCACAGATACGCAGTATTTT. Translated: CASSSRLAEFTDTQYF.

The chain links TRBV5-3 to TRBJ2-3, with 10 bases identical to TRBD2. TRBV5-3 is labeled an ORF, and its function is uncertain. J was trimmed by 5 bases and V by 8 bases; bases with no gene match: 11. This CDR3 is 15 amino acids long. CDR3 in DNA: TGTGCCAGCAGCCCCAGCGGGAGGGTGGGAGATACGCAGTATTTT. Translated: CASSPSGRVGDTQYF.

This clonotype was found a few times. This rearrangement joins TRBV11-2 to TRBJ1-3; D is undetermined. V dropped 5 bases and J dropped 0 bases, with 14 bases sitting between them. Germline V gives CDR1 SGHAT, CDR2 FQNNGV. The CDR3 is 16 residues long. DNA for the CDR3: TGTGCCAGCAGCCAAATAAACACCGGCTCTGGAAACACCATATATTTT. Translation: CASSQINTGSGNTIYF. Looking up the rest from reference TRBV11-2 and TRBJ1-3 gives the full variable domain: EAGVAQSPRYKIIEKRQSVAFWCNPISGHATLYWYQQILGQGPKLLIQFQNNGVVDDSQLPKDRFSAERLKGVDSTLKIQPAKLEDSAVYLCASSQINTGSGNTIYFGEGSWLTVV.

The chain recombines TRBV5-1 with TRBJ2-7, with 8 bases that match TRBD2. J gave up 4 bases and V 0 bases, and 6 bases lay outside the gene matches. In germline, CDR1 is SGHRS, CDR2 YFSETQ. The CDR3 has 15 amino acids. The CDR3 reads CASSLAAGGGYEQYF. CDR3 DNA sequence: TGCGCCAGCAGCTTGGCGGCGGGAGGCGGTTACGAGCAGTACTTC.

This chain connects TRBV6-4 to TRBJ2-1; 12 nucleotides match TRBD2. CDR1 is MRHNA and CDR2 is SNTAGT in the germline V gene. This CDR3 is built from 15 residues. Germline trimming cut 4 bases from V and 9 bases from J; bases unmatched to any gene: 7. CDR3 nucleotide sequence: TGTGCCAGCAGTGTGGCTAGCGGGAGGGGTGGTGAGCAGTTCTTC. As protein: CASSVASGRGGEQFF.

A few counts support this clonotype. The chain uses TRBV20-1 and TRBJ1-2; D unresolved. CDR1 is DFQATT, CDR2 SNEGSKA, per germline (reference sequence). The CDR3 is made up of 14 amino acids. Between the trimmed V and J ends, which lost 5 bases and 0 bases, there was a span of 13 bases. The CDR3 nucleotides read TGCAGTGCTTCCCGGCTGTCAGCTAACTATGGCTACACCTTC. Protein sequence: CSASRLSANYGYTF.

This chain joins TRBV4-2 and TRBJ2-3, with 9 bases aligning to TRBD2. The trim removed 1 base at V and 2 bases at J, leaving 10 bases unmatched. Germline V gene sequence: CDR1 LGHNA, CDR2 YNFKEQ. The CDR3 extends over 18 amino acids. DNA for the CDR3: TGTGCCAGCAGCCAAGCGAGGGGTAGCGGGAGAGCCACAGATACGCAGTATTTT. Its translation: CASSQARGSGRATDTQYF.

This clonotype is a singleton in its sample. The chain recombines TRBV19 with TRBJ2-2; 9 nucleotides agree with TRBD1. Germline V lookup: CDR1 LNHDA, CDR2 SQIVND (reference sequence). The V and J ends lost 4 bases and 6 bases, in that order; junction bases with no gene match: 12. The length of the CDR3 is 17 residues. As DNA, the CDR3 is TGTGCCAGTAGTACCCCCCGGACAGGGGTAGTCGCCGGGGAGCTGTTTTTT. As protein: CASSTPRTGVVAGELFF.

The CDR3 protein is CASSINKDTQYF. CDR3 DNA sequence: TGTGCCAGTAGTATTAATAAGGATACGCAGTATTTT. The chain is built from TRBV19 and TRBJ2-3, with D unresolved. Trimming cost V 3 bases and J 6 bases, with 7 bases left between them. Germline-derived CDR1 and CDR2 are LNHDA and SQIVND (reference sequence). The CDR3 extends over 12 amino acids.

The rearrangement links TRBV6-1 to TRBJ1-1; D gene uncertain. V gave up 6 bases and J gave up 0 bases, with 11 bases separating them. The CDR3 loop spans 14 amino acids. Germline values: CDR1 MNHNS, CDR2 SASEGT. The CDR3 DNA sequence: TGTGCCAGCAGGATATCCCAATTGAACACTGAAGCTTTCTTT. It is translated as CASRISQLNTEAFF.

This sequence joins TRBV27 and TRBJ2-3; no clear D. The CDR3 runs to 16 residues. Trimming cost V 5 bases and J 3 bases, with 18 bases left between them. Germline loops: CDR1 MNHEY, CDR2 SMNVEV (reference sequence). CDR3 nucleotides: TGTGCCAGCAGTCCCGTGGCCCGAATTAATACAGATACGCAGTATTTT. Translating gives CASSPVARINTDTQYF.

This clonotype was picked up many times. The chain links TRBV7-2 to TRBJ2-5; no firm D call. The germline gives CDR1 SGHTA, CDR2 FQGNSA. V was trimmed by 3 bases and J by 5 bases, leaving 7 bases between them. The CDR3 sequence is 12 residues long. The CDR3 reads CASSFNAETQYF. CDR3 coding DNA: TGTGCCAGCAGCTTCAACGCCGAGACCCAGTACTTC.

The V call is TRBV12-3 or TRBV12-4, the J call TRBJ1-1; no clear D. The CDR3 contains 14 residues. Trimming took 7 bases from V and 1 from J, leaving 13 bases between them. As DNA, the CDR3 is TGTGCCAGCACCAAATGGGGAGGGAACACTGAAGCTTTCTTT. It translates to CASTKWGGNTEAFF.

The rearrangement uses TRBV5-6 and TRBJ1-3; D perhaps matches TRBD1 (5 bases). The CDR3 contains 15 residues. The V gene's germline CDR1 is SGHDT and CDR2 YYEEEE. V lost 7 bases to trimming and J lost 0 bases, with 14 bases between them. The CDR3 sequence: CASGFTGVSGNTIYF. The DNA for the CDR3 is TGTGCCAGCGGATTTACAGGAGTCTCTGGAAACACCATATATTTT. Based on the CDR3 plus reference TRBV5-6 and TRBJ1-3, the full variable domain is DAGVTQSPTHLIKTRGQQVTLRCSPKSGHDTVSWYQQALGQGPQFIFQYYEEEERQRGNFPDRFSGHQFPNYSSELNVNALLLGDSALYLCASGFTGVSGNTIYFGEGSWLTVV.

V usage is TRBV4-1 and J usage is TRBJ2-7; 13 positions agree with TRBD2. Germline lookup yields CDR1 MGHRA and CDR2 YSYEKL. V was pared by 6 bases and J by 3 bases, with 5 bases of the junction left unmatched. This CDR3 region has 15 residues. The CDR3: CASSLLAGGYYEQYF. The CDR3 bases are TGCGCCAGCAGTTTACTAGCGGGAGGGTACTACGAGCAGTACTTC.

This clonotype was picked up one time. This rearrangement joins TRBV28 to TRBJ2-1; 7 bases agree with TRBD2. From germline, CDR1 is MDHEN and CDR2 SYDVKM. The CDR3 has 14 amino acids. V lost 7 bases to trimming and J lost 3 bases; unmatched junction nucleotides: 6. The CDR3 coding sequence is TGTGCCAGCAAGGGCCCTAGCGGCTACAATGAGCAGTTCTTC. Its translation: CASKGPSGYNEQFF.

This clonotype was seen only a few times. The chain has TRBV7-2 and TRBJ2-3, with D possibly being TRBD2 (6 bases). V was cut by 1 base and J by 6 bases, with 14 bases left in between. The CDR3 consists of 15 residues. Germline values: CDR1 SGHTA, CDR2 FQGNSA. The CDR3 nucleotides read TGTGCCAGCAGCTTAGTGGGGACTGGGCAGGATACGCAGTATTTT. This encodes CASSLVGTGQDTQYF.